These 9 T cell receptor beta chains share one sample of origin, sequenced in a study of blood T cell repertoires in COVID-19. TCRdb's copy holds only in-frame clones and misses some; the assay was immunoSEQ multiplex PCR. The sample includes approximately 180,000 clones, 88% of them seen just once. Sequencing used peripheral blood. The source is a man aged 40-50 years with active or convalescent COVID-19.

V usage is TRBV6-2 or TRBV6-3 and J usage is TRBJ2-1; D gene uncertain. V shed 5 bases and J shed 5 bases, with 7 bases lying between them. Germline-derived CDR1 and CDR2 are MNHEY and SVGEGT. CDR3 length: 12 residues. The CDR3 is CASSRTDNEQFF. DNA for the CDR3: TGTGCCAGCAGTCGTACTGACAATGAGCAGTTCTTC.

The chain is built from TRBV7-2 and TRBJ1-6; 7 nucleotides match TRBD1. The CDR3 loop spans 14 amino acids. Germline V gene data show CDR1 as SGHTA and CDR2 as FQGNSA. With V trimmed by 1 base and J by 9 bases, 3 bases remained unmatched. The CDR3 here is CASSLDRGASPLHF. Here the CDR3 DNA reads TGTGCCAGCAGCTTAGACAGGGGAGCTTCACCCCTCCACTTT. The full variable domain, in which reference TRBV7-2 and TRBJ1-6 provide the parts outside the CDR3, is GAGVSQSPSNKVTEKGKDVELRCDPISGHTALYWYRQSLGQGLEFLIYFQGNSAPDKSGLPSDRFSAERTGGSVSTLTIQRTQQEDSAVYLCASSLDRGASPLHFGNGTRLTVT.

The chain carries TRBV19 and TRBJ2-3; TRBD1 agrees at 10 bases. Germline V gene lookup returns CDR1 LNHDA and CDR2 SQIVND (reference sequence). Trimming removed 5 bases from V and 3 bases from J; junction bases left unmatched: 8. CDR3 length equals 16 residues. CDR3 DNA sequence: TGTGCCAGTAGTCCCGGACAGGGGGTAGGGACAGATACGCAGTATTTT. Translating gives CASSPGQGVGTDTQYF.

J is TRBJ1-1 and V is TRBV5-1; D perhaps matches TRBD1 (6 bases). The CDR3 contains 13 residues. Trimming took off 2 bases at V and 2 bases at J, with 7 bases between the two ends. Germline V CDR1 and CDR2: SGHRS, YFSETQ. DNA of the CDR3: TGCGCCAGCAGCTTCAGGGGAAACACTGAAGCTTTCTTT. Its translation is CASSFRGNTEAFF.

V usage is TRBV5-1 and J usage is TRBJ2-7, with TRBD2 matching 12 bases. The CDR3 consists of 14 residues. CDR1 and CDR2 from the germline V gene are SGHRS and YFSETQ. V lost 6 bases and J lost 6; bases outside the gene matches: 7. CDR3 coding DNA: TGCGCCAGCACACCGACTAGCGGGAGTTTCGAGCAGTACTTC. It encodes CASTPTSGSFEQYF.

The rearrangement links TRBV19 to TRBJ1-2; 7 bases line up with TRBD1. The germline CDR1 and CDR2 sequences are LNHDA and SQIVND (reference sequence). The trim removed 4 bases at V and 4 bases at J, leaving 15 bases unmatched. The CDR3 length is 17 residues. CDR3 in amino acids: CASSTPYPGGTIYGYTF. The CDR3 DNA is TGTGCCAGTAGTACCCCATACCCAGGGGGAACTATCTATGGCTACACCTTC.

This clone occurred once. This chain links TRBV21-1 with TRBJ2-7; the table calls TRBD2, which could not be checked here. TRBV21-1 corresponds to a pseudogene. The CDR3 runs to 20 residues. CDR3 sequence reads: CASSRIQGESRREPSYEQYF. The CDR3 DNA sequence: TGTGCCAGCAGCAGAATACAAGGGGAGAGTCGTCGGGAGCCCTCCTACGAGCAGTACTTC.

The chain uses TRBV6-5 and TRBJ2-1, with D maybe TRBD2 (6 bases). Trimming removed 9 bases from V and 3 bases from J, with 12 bases in between. This CDR3 is 13 amino acids long. Germline-derived CDR1 and CDR2 are MNHEY and SVGAGI. The chain's CDR3 is CASSSASYNEQFF. The DNA for the CDR3 is TGTGCCAGTTCTAGCGCAAGCTACAATGAGCAGTTCTTC.

The V and J genes are TRBV24-1 and TRBJ2-1; perhaps TRBD2 as D (6 bases). CDR1 is KGHDR, CDR2 SFDVKD, per germline. V lost 1 base and J 8 bases, leaving 8 bases between the germline ends. The CDR3 length is 13 residues. The CDR3 here is CATSDFGGYEQFF. The CDR3 nucleotides are TGTGCCACCAGTGATTTTGGGGGGTATGAGCAGTTCTTC.